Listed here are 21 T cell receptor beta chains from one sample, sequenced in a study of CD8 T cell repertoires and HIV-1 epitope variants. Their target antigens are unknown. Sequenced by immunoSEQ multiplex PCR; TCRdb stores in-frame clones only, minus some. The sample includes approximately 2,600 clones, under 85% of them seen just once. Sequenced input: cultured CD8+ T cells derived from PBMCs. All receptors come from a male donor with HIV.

The CDR3 is CASSPLYSNQPQHF. For the CDR3, the DNA is TGTGCCAGCAGCCCATTATATAGCAATCAGCCCCAGCATTTT. V gene TRBV28 combines with J gene TRBJ1-5; D unresolved. Trimming removed 6 bases from V and 0 bases from J, with 9 bases in between. CDR3 length equals 14 residues. Germline CDR1 is MDHEN and CDR2 is SYDVKM.

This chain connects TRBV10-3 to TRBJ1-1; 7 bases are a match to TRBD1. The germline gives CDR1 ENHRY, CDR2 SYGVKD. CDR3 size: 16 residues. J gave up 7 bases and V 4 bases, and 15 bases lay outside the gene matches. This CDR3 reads CAISAGDAGTADEAFF. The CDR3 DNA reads TGTGCCATCAGTGCCGGAGACGCGGGGACAGCTGATGAAGCTTTCTTT.

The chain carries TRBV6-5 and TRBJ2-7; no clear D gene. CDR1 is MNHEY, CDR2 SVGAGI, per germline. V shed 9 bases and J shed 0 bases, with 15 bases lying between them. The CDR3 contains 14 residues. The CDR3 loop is CASVTYDGSYEQYF. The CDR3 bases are TGTGCCAGTGTAACGTATGACGGCTCCTACGAGCAGTACTTC.

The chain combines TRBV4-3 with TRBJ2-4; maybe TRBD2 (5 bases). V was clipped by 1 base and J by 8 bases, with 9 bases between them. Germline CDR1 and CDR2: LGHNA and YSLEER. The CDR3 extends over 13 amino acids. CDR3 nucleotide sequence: TGCGCCAGCAGCCAAGGGGTGAGGGACATTCAGTACTTC. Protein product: CASSQGVRDIQYF.

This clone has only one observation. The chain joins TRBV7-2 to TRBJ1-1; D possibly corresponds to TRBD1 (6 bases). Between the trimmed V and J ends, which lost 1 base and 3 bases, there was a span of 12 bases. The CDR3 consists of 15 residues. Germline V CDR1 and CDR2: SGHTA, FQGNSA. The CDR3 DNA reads TGTGCCAGCAGCTTAGACGCAACAGGGTACACTGAAGCTTTCTTT. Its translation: CASSLDATGYTEAFF.

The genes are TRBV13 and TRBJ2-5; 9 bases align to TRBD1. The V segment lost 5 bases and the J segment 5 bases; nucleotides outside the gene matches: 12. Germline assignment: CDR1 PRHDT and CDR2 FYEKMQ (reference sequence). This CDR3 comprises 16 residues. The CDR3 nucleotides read TGTGCCAGCAGCCCGCCCTCCGGGACAGGGAGGGAGACCCAGTACTTC. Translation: CASSPPSGTGRETQYF.

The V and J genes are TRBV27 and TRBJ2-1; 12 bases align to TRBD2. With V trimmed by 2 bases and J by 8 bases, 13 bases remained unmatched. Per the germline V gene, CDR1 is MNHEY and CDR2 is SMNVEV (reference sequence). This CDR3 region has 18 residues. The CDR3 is CASSLPSSGRAVSDEQFF. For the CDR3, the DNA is TGTGCCAGCAGTTTACCGTCTAGCGGGAGGGCCGTATCAGATGAGCAGTTCTTC.

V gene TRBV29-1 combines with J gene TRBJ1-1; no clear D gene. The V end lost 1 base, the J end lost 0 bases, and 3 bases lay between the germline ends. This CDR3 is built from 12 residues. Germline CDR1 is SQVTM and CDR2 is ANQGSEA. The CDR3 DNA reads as TGCAGCGTTGAAGTCCTGAACACTGAAGCTTTCTTT. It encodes CSVEVLNTEAFF.

The chain's CDR3 is CAWTGGLLGETQYF. The DNA for the CDR3 is TGTGCCTGGACGGGGGGACTCCTTGGGGAGACCCAGTACTTC. The chain links TRBV30 to TRBJ2-5; the match to TRBD2 covers 7 bases. Germline V gives CDR1 GTSNPN, CDR2 SVGIG (reference sequence). The CDR3 runs to 14 residues. V was clipped by 4 bases and J by 5 bases; unmatched bases: 10. Drawing the rest from reference TRBV30 and TRBJ2-5, the complete variable domain is SQTIHQWPATLVQPVGSPLSLECTVEGTSNPNLYWYRQAAGRGLQLLFYSVGIGQISSEVPQNLSASRPQDRQFILSSKKLLLSDSGFYLCAWTGGLLGETQYFGPGTRLLVL.

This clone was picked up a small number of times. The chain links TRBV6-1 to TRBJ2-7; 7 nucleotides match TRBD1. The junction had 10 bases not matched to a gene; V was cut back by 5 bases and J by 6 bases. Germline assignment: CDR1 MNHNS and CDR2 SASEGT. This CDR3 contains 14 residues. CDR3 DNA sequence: TGTGCCAGCAGTCGAGACAGGGATTCGGGCGAGCAGTACTTC. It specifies CASSRDRDSGEQYF.

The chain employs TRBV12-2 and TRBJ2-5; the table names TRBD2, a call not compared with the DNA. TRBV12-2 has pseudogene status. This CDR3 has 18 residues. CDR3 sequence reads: CASRLMGLAVLDQETQYF. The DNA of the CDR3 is TGTGCAAGTCGCTTAATGGGACTAGCGGTCCTCGACCAAGAGACCCAGTACTTC.

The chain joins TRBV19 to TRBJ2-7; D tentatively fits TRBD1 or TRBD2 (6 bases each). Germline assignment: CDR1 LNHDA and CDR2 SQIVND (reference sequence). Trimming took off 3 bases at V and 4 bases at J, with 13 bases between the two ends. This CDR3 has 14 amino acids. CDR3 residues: CASSISSGAYEQYF. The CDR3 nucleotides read TGTGCCAGTAGTATCTCGTCGGGGGCTTACGAGCAGTACTTC.

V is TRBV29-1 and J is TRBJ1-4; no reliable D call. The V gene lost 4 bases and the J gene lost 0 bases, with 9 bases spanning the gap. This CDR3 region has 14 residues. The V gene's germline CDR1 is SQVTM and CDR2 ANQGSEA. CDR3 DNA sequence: TGCAGCGTTGGTGTGAGTGCAACTAATGAAAAACTGTTTTTT. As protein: CSVGVSATNEKLFF. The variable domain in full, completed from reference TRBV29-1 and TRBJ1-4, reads SAVISQKPSRDICQRGTSLTIQCQVDSQVTMMFWYRQQPGQSLTLIATANQGSEATYESGFVIDKFPISRPNLTFSTLTVSNMSPEDSSIYLCSVGVSATNEKLFFGSGTQLSVL.

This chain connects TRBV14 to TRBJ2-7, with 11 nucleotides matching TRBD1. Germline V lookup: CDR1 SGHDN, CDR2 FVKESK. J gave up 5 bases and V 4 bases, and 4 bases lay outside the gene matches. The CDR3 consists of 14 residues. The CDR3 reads CASSPGQGVDEQYF. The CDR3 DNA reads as TGTGCCAGCAGCCCGGGACAGGGGGTCGACGAGCAGTACTTC. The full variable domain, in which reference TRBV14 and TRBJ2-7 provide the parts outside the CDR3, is EAGVTQFPSHSVIEKGQTVTLRCDPISGHDNLYWYRRVMGKEIKFLLHFVKESKQDESGMPNNRFLAERTGGTYSTLKVQPAELEDSGVYFCASSPGQGVDEQYFGPGTRLTVT.

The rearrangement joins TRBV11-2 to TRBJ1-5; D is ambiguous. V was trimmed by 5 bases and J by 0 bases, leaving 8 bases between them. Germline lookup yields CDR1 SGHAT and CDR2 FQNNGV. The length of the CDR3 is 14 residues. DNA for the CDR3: TGTGCCAGCAGCCCGAGCTATAGCAATCAGCCCCAGCATTTT. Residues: CASSPSYSNQPQHF.

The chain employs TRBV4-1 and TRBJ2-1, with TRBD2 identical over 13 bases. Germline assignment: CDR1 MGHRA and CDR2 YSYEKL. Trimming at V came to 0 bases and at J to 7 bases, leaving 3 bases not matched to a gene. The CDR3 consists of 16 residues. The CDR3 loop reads CASSQDRLAGGNEQFF. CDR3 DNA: TGCGCCAGCAGCCAAGATAGACTAGCGGGGGGAAATGAGCAGTTCTTC.

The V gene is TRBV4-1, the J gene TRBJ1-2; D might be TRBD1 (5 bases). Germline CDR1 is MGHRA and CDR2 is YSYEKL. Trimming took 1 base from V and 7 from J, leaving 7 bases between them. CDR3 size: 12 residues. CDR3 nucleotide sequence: TGCGCCAGCAGCCAAGTTCAGGGTGGCTACACCTTC. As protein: CASSQVQGGYTF.

In DNA, the CDR3 is TGTGCCAGCAGCCCCCCACGGGGGAGTAACACTGAAGCTTTCTTT. It encodes CASSPPRGSNTEAFF. The genes are TRBV7-8 and TRBJ1-1; D is perhaps TRBD1 (5 bases). The CDR3 covers 15 residues. Per germline, CDR1 SGHVS and CDR2 FQNEAQ. Trimming pared 5 bases from V and 2 bases from J, leaving 15 bases between.

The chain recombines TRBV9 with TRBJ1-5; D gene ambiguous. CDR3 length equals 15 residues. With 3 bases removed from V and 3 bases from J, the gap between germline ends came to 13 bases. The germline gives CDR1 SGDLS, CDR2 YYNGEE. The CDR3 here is CASSARGSLNQPQHF. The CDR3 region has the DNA TGTGCCAGCAGCGCCCGAGGGAGTCTCAATCAGCCCCAGCATTTT.

CDR3 residues: CASSQDGGAGEQYF. The CDR3 DNA sequence: TGTGCCAGCAGCCAAGATGGGGGAGCGGGGGAGCAGTACTTC. The genes are TRBV4-2 and TRBJ2-7, with 7 bases fitting TRBD2. The CDR3 sequence is 14 residues long. Germline V gene sequence: CDR1 LGHNA, CDR2 YNFKEQ. The V gene end was trimmed by 0 bases and the J gene end by 7 bases; junction bases not matched to a gene: 6.

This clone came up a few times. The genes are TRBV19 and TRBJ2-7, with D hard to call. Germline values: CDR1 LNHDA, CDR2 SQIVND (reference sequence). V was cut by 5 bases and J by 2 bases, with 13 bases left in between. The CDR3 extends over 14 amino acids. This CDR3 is CASSRAAGAYEQYF. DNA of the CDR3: TGTGCCAGTAGTCGAGCTGCAGGCGCCTACGAGCAGTACTTC. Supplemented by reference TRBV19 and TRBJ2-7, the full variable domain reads DGGITQSPKYLFRKEGQNVTLSCEQNLNHDAMYWYRQDPGQGLRLIYYSQIVNDFQKGDIAEGYSVSREKKESFPLTVTSAQKNPTAFYLCASSRAAGAYEQYFGPGTRLTVT.